This T cell receptor (beta chain) was captured in a study of breast tumors, draining lymph nodes, adjacent tissues. The germline CDR1 and CDR2 sequences are MDHEN and SYDVKM. This CDR3 comprises 15 residues. V shed 3 bases, J shed 7 bases, and the junction held 3 bases outside the gene matches. TCRdb called the multiplex PCR reads again in MiXCR, with one record for every CDR3 protein. Of around 13,000 distinct CDR3 sequences listed, 70% are singletons. Study findings and constraints: The data were judged consistent with most tumor T cells coming from lymph node and expanding in tumor. That most tumor T cells come from lymph nodes remained unproven.

Points on this clonotype: Its matching antigen is unknown.

The clonotype comes from a female donor with breast cancer. Some clones in this sample may be carry-over from other donors' samples. The V gene is TRBV28, the J gene TRBJ1-6; 10 bases fit TRBD1. Sequencing was done on a sample of tumor-adjacent breast tissue. This chain's CDR3 is CASSFRDRGNSPLHF. The DNA for the CDR3 is TGTGCCAGCAGTTTCCGGGACAGGGGCAATTCACCCCTCCACTTT.